Listed here are 11 T cell receptor beta chains from one sample, sequenced in a study of T cell responses to AZD1222 COVID-19 vaccine. The repertoire was sequenced with immunoSEQ multiplex PCR; TCRdb's copy has only in-frame clones and lacks some. The table shows more than 95,000 clones, with more than 75% occurring only once. The sequencing here drew on peripheral blood, taken 28 days after the second dose of the MenACWY control vaccine. The origin of the receptors is an adult who received the MenACWY meningococcal vaccine as a control.

The chain employs TRBV4-2 and TRBJ2-7; 8 bases match TRBD2. With V trimmed by 3 bases and J by 0 bases, 7 bases remained unmatched. CDR1 and CDR2 from the germline V gene are LGHNA and YNFKEQ. The CDR3 extends over 16 amino acids. CDR3 loop: CASSQVSGVSSYEQYF. CDR3 bases: TGTGCCAGCAGCCAGGTTAGCGGGGTGAGCTCCTACGAGCAGTACTTC.

The chain has TRBV4-3 and TRBJ2-1, with TRBD2 matching over 8 bases. The CDR3 contains 17 residues. CDR1 is LGHNA and CDR2 is YSLEER in the germline V gene. The trim removed 0 bases at V and 4 bases at J, leaving 8 bases unmatched. The DNA of the CDR3 is TGCGCCAGCAGCCAAGATAGGGTAGCGGGACCTTACAATGAGCAGTTCTTC. It encodes CASSQDRVAGPYNEQFF.

This rearrangement joins TRBV5-4 to TRBJ1-1; 10 nucleotides line up with TRBD1. Per the germline V gene, CDR1 is SGHNT and CDR2 is YYREEE (reference sequence). With V trimmed by 4 bases and J by 0 bases, 9 bases remained unmatched. This CDR3 has 17 residues. The CDR3 DNA reads as TGTGCCAGCAGCCCGCCGGGACAGGGGCCGATGAACACTGAAGCTTTCTTT. Amino acids: CASSPPGQGPMNTEAFF.

The chain employs TRBV6-2 or TRBV6-3 and TRBJ2-2, with 9 bases matching TRBD1. CDR1 MNHEY and CDR2 SVGEGT come from the germline V gene. The CDR3 covers 15 residues. With 4 bases clipped from V and 7 bases from J, the junction kept 7 bases outside the gene matches. The CDR3 DNA follows: TGTGCCAGCAGTTCCACCGGGACAGGGAACGGGGAGCTGTTTTTT. It codes for CASSSTGTGNGELFF.

The chain combines TRBV18 with TRBJ2-6; D gene unclear. The CDR3 sequence is 15 residues long. Trimming cost V 3 bases and J 4 bases, with 10 bases left between them. Germline loops: CDR1 KGHSH, CDR2 LQKENI. The CDR3 DNA reads as TGTGCCAGCTCACCCCTAACTCTGGGGGCCAACGTCCTGACTTTC. Protein sequence: CASSPLTLGANVLTF.

CDR3 amino acids: CASSVGPNTGELFF. The CDR3 DNA reads TGTGCCAGCTCCGTGGGGCCGAACACCGGGGAGCTGTTTTTT. V and J are TRBV6-4 and TRBJ2-2; weak D call: TRBD1 (5 bases). V was clipped by 8 bases and J by 0 bases, with 10 bases between them. This CDR3 comprises 14 residues. Germline CDR1 MRHNA, CDR2 SNTAGT.

The V and J genes are TRBV19 and TRBJ2-5; 7 bases agree with TRBD1. V lost 5 bases, J lost 4 bases, and 7 bases stayed unmatched. Germline CDR1 is LNHDA and CDR2 is SQIVND (reference sequence). CDR3 size: 14 residues. Here the CDR3 DNA reads TGTGCCAGTAGTGGCAGGGGGTTTAGAGAGACCCAGTACTTC. Residues: CASSGRGFRETQYF.

This clone was recorded only once. This chain links TRBV4-2 with TRBJ2-7; 7 bases line up with TRBD2. The CDR3 runs to 17 residues. With V trimmed by 4 bases and J by 2 bases, 14 bases remained unmatched. Germline CDR1 LGHNA, CDR2 YNFKEQ. The CDR3 DNA follows: TGTGCCAGCAGCCTCTATCATGGACTAGGGGTTACCTACGAGCAGTACTTC. As protein: CASSLYHGLGVTYEQYF.

This clone has only a few counts. CDR3 in DNA: TGTGCCAGCAGCTTAGGGGGGTTCAATTCACCCCTCCACTTT. Translation: CASSLGGFNSPLHF. The gene calls are TRBV11-2 and TRBJ1-6; D perhaps matches TRBD1 (5 bases). V lost 1 base to trimming and J lost 7 bases, with 8 bases between them. This CDR3 has 14 amino acids. Germline V gives CDR1 SGHAT, CDR2 FQNNGV. The full variable domain, its missing parts supplied by reference TRBV11-2 and TRBJ1-6, is EAGVAQSPRYKIIEKRQSVAFWCNPISGHATLYWYQQILGQGPKLLIQFQNNGVVDDSQLPKDRFSAERLKGVDSTLKIQPAKLEDSAVYLCASSLGGFNSPLHFGNGTRLTVT.

J is TRBJ2-3 and V is TRBV13; 10 nucleotides match TRBD2. Germline trimming cut 2 bases from V and 5 bases from J; bases unmatched to any gene: 4. The CDR3 loop spans 15 amino acids. Germline loops: CDR1 PRHDT, CDR2 FYEKMQ (reference sequence). The DNA for the CDR3 is TGTGCCAGCAGCTTATTAACTAGCGGGATAGATACGCAGTATTTT. Translation gives CASSLLTSGIDTQYF.

In this sample, this clone turned up a few times. The rearrangement links TRBV7-9 to TRBJ1-1; possible D gene TRBD1, 5 bases. CDR3 length: 14 amino acids. Trimming removed 6 bases from V and 1 base from J, with 12 bases in between. Per the germline V gene, CDR1 is SEHNR and CDR2 is FQNEAQ (reference sequence). CDR3 sequence reads: CASRGGIENTEAFF. In DNA, the CDR3 is TGTGCCAGCAGGGGGGGAATAGAGAACACTGAAGCTTTCTTT.